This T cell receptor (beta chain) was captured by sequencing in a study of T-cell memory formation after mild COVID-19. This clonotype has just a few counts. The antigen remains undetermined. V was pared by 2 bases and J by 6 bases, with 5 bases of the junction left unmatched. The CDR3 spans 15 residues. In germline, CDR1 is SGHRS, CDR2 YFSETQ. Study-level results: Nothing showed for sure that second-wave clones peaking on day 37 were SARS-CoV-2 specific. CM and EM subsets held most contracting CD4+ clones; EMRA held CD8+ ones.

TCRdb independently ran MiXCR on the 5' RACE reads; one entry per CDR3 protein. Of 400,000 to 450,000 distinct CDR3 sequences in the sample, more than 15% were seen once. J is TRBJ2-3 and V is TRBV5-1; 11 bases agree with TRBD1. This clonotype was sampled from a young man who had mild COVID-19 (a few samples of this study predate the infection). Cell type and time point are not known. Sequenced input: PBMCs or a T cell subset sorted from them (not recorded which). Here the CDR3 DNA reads TGCGCCAGCAGCTTCCGGGACAGGGGGTCTGATACGCAGTATTTT. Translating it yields CASSFRDRGSDTQYF.